This TCR beta chain comes out of a study of beta chain features in type 1 diabetes. Study overall: Taken together, all samples contributed around 100 million examined sorted cells.

Stem cell-like memory, regulatory, central memory and naive CD4+ cells were sorted via CD45RO/CCR7/CD25/CD127/CD95/CD27. Trimming at V came to 5 bases and at J to 2 bases, leaving 13 bases not matched to a gene. The CDR3 covers 19 residues. The germline gives CDR1 SGHTA, CDR2 FQGNSA. Expressed TCRB transcripts got sequenced, as all isolated RNA was reverse transcribed. The study sequenced naive, central memory and regulatory T cell samples to an average of around 3.4 million reads. Assay: immunoSEQ multiplex PCR; the TCRdb copy retains only in-frame clones and omits some. The sample records 450,000 or so clones, about 10% being singletons. This clone was seen only a few times.

The TCR comes from a young woman in good health. The specimen was naive CD4+ T cells from blood. The chain carries TRBV7-2 and TRBJ2-6; 9 bases map to TRBD1. CDR3 bases: TGTGCCAGCAGCCCGAAGGGACAGGGAGCTGTCCCTGGGGCCAACGTCCTGACTTTC. As protein: CASSPKGQGAVPGANVLTF.